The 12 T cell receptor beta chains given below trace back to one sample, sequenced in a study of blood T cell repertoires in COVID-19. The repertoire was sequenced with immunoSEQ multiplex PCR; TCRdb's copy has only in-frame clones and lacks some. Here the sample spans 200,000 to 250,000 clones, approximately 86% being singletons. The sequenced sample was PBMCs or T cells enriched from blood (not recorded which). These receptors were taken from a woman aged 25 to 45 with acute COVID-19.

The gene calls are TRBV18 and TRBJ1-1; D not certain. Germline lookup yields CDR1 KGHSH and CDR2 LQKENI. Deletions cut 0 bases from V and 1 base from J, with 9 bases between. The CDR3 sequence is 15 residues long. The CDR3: CASSPPNARNTEAFF. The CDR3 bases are TGTGCCAGCTCACCACCTAATGCGAGGAACACTGAAGCTTTCTTT.

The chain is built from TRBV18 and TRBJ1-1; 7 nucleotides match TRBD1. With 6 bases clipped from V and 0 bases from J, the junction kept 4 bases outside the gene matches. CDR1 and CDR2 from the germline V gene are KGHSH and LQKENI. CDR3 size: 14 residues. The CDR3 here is CASSGTVMNTEAFF. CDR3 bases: TGTGCCAGCTCCGGGACAGTCATGAACACTGAAGCTTTCTTT.

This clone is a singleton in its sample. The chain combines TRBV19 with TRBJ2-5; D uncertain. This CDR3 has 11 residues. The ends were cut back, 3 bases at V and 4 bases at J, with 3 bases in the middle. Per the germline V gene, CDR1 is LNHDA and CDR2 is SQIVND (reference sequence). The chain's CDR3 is CASSMRETQYF. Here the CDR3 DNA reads TGTGCCAGTAGTATGAGAGAGACCCAGTACTTC.

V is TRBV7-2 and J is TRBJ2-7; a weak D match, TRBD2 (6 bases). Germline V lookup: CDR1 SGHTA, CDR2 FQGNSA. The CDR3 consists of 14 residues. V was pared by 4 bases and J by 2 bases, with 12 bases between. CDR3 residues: CASSSVPGAYEQYF. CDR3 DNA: TGTGCCAGCAGCTCAGTGCCGGGAGCCTACGAGCAGTACTTC.

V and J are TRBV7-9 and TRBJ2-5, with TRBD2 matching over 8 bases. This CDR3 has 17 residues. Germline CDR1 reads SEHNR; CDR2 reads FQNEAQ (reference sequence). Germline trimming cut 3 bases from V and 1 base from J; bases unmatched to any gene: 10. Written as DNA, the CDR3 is TGTGCCAGCAGCTTCTCACATAGGGGACTAGGCCAAGAGACCCAGTACTTC. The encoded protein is CASSFSHRGLGQETQYF.

CDR3 in DNA: TGCAGTGCTAGTCGGGGGAGGGGGAATCAGCCCCAGCATTTT. Translated, it gives CSASRGRGNQPQHF. The chain joins TRBV20-1 to TRBJ1-5, with D maybe TRBD1 (6 bases). CDR1 and CDR2 (germline): DFQATT, SNEGSKA (reference sequence). The CDR3 contains 14 residues. V was clipped by 3 bases and J by 4 bases, with 13 bases between them.

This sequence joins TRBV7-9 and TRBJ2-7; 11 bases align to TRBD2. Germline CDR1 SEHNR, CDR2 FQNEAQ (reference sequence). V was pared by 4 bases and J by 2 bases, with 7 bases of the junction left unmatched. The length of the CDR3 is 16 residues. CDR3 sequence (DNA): TGTGCCAGCAGCTCCTTTAGCGGGAGGGGGCCCTACGAGCAGTACTTC. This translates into CASSSFSGRGPYEQYF.

The CDR3 sequence: CSVESTRWGEAFF. As DNA, the CDR3 is TGCAGCGTTGAATCAACCCGCTGGGGCGAAGCTTTCTTT. The rearrangement uses TRBV29-1 and TRBJ1-1, with D perhaps TRBD1 (5 bases). This CDR3 contains 13 residues. The germline V gene encodes CDR1 SQVTM and CDR2 ANQGSEA. Trimming stripped 2 bases from V and 8 bases from J, with 15 bases between.

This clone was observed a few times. The CDR3 is CASSFAPGQGAREQYF. For the CDR3, the DNA is TGTGCCAGCAGTTTCGCTCCGGGACAGGGGGCGCGGGAGCAGTACTTC. The J gene is TRBJ2-7, the V gene TRBV6-2 or TRBV6-3; 12 bases agree with TRBD1. This CDR3 is built from 16 residues. V lost 4 bases and J lost 7; bases outside the gene matches: 11. Germline-derived CDR1 and CDR2 are MNHEY and SVGEGT.

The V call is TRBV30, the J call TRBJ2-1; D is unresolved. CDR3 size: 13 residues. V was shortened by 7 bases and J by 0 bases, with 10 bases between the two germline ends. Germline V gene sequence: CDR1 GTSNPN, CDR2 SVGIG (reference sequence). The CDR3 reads CASETGSYNEQFF. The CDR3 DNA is TGTGCCTCCGAAACGGGCTCCTACAATGAGCAGTTCTTC.

CDR3 loop: CASSTTGFNTGELFF. The CDR3 DNA is TGCGCCAGCAGCACGACAGGGTTTAACACCGGGGAGCTGTTTTTT. The chain is built from TRBV5-1 and TRBJ2-2; 7 positions match TRBD1. Germline V lookup: CDR1 SGHRS, CDR2 YFSETQ. There are 15 residues in the CDR3. The V gene end was trimmed by 4 bases and the J gene end by 2 bases; junction bases not matched to a gene: 5.

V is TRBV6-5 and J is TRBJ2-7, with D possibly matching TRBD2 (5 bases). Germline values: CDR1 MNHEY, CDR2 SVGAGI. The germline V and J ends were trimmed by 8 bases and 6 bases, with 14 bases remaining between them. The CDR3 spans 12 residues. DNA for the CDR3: TGTGCCAGCGAGGGCCCGCAGTTCGAGCAGTACTTC. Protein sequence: CASEGPQFEQYF.